The present T cell receptor (beta chain) was sequenced within a study of cytomegalovirus exposure and HLA in healthy donors. Study-level points and caveats: Follow-up analysis seemed to connect common viral pathogens with several of the most significant clusters identified. In a later analysis, HLA-C alleles had the fewest associated TCRs, DRB1 alleles the most.

PCR amplification relied on 60 Vbeta primers (plus 13 Jbeta primers). Clones were read by immunoSEQ multiplex PCR, and TCRdb kept only the in-frame ones, dropping some. This sample has roughly 55,000 clones, with about 67% found just once. Turning to this clone: Its specificity is unknown.

The CDR3 spans 14 residues. With 6 bases clipped from V and 4 bases from J, the junction kept 8 bases outside the gene matches. Per germline, CDR1 SGHRS and CDR2 YFSETQ. This receptor was obtained from a man in his forties in good health and CMV-seropositive. The sequenced sample consisted of PBMCs. The rearrangement uses TRBV5-1 and TRBJ2-3; 7 nucleotides match TRBD1. CDR3 sequence (DNA): TGCGCCAGCAACGTAGGGGGCGGCTCAGATACGCAGTATTTT. Encoded protein: CASNVGGGSDTQYF. Supplemented by reference TRBV5-1 and TRBJ2-3, the full variable domain reads KAGVTQTPRYLIKTRGQQVTLSCSPISGHRSVSWYQQTPGQGLQFLFEYFSETQRNKGNFPGRFSGRQFSNSRSEMNVSTLELGDSALYLCASNVGGGSDTQYFGPGTRLTVL.